This TCR beta chain appears in the sequencing data of a study of cytomegalovirus exposure and HLA in healthy donors (dated by TCRdb to about 2017). With regard to the full study: The approximately 710 repertoires of the first cohort and the 120 validation repertoires were produced on the same platform, according to a later analysis. The aim of the study was to test whether cataloging public T cell receptors could identify signatures of past pathogen exposure. The study combined high-throughput TCR immunosequencing, statistical association of individual TCRs with disease status, and machine learning to predict cytomegalovirus infection status. In addition to the first cohort of 666 subjects, a separate validation cohort of 130 or so different subjects was used. General conclusions and limits of the study: Subsequent analysis determined that TCRs grouped into clusters in the first cohort also showed a tendency toward co-occurrence across the 120 or so validation repertoires, and approximately 93% of cluster scores exceeded 0. The authors suggested that the approach could potentially be generalized to other disease states and immunological phenotypes. In the study, some 160 TCR beta chains were listed as associated with cytomegalovirus. A later analysis had no HLA typing for the validation cohort, so co-occurrence there was scored across all 130 or so repertoires. In both the original and validation cohorts, the classifier was reported to diagnose cytomegalovirus status with high specificity and sensitivity. In vitro tests confirmed that a few of the cytomegalovirus-associated TCR beta chains recognize cytomegalovirus antigens. While some public TCRs were present in many individuals, most TCR sequences turned up only very rarely across donors.

Library prep was done by the immunoSEQ multiplex PCR assay. For the original study's pipeline: A statistical classification framework was developed to diagnose cytomegalovirus status using the catalog of TCR beta chain sequences. What TCRdb holds here is the immuneACCESS table cut down to in-frame rearrangements. Part of the clones is not present; checked against another copy, under half of the missing clones reflect an unresolved V gene, and the others are unexplained. V and J calls and clone size follow that table, whereas D and trimming were derived from the DNA. A total of fewer than 150,000 clones appear in this sample, about nine tenths of them only once. The ten biggest clones cover approximately 1.5% of the sample. Notes on this clone: Its antigen target is currently unknown. Base quality data are lacking; no much larger clone is found one base away.

Separate from the roughly 650-subject first cohort, the validation cohort of about 120 subjects was the group to which the donors belonged. This receptor was obtained from a young man in good health and CMV-seronegative. The sequenced sample was PBMCs.

The CDR3: CASSYSSSYEQYF. The base sequence is TGTGCCAGCAGCTACAGCAGCTCCTACGAGCAGTACTTC. Rearrangement joined TRBV7-9 to TRBJ2-7; there is no confident call for the D gene. Based on the germline V gene (reference sequence), the CDR1 and CDR2 sequences are SEHNR and FQNEAQ. The V end loses 4 bases and the J end loses 0 bases, and a stretch of 7 bases separates them. Its CDR3 holds 13 amino acids, cysteine through phenylalanine. The entry retains the CDR3 DNA only, 39 bases that are in frame from base 1.